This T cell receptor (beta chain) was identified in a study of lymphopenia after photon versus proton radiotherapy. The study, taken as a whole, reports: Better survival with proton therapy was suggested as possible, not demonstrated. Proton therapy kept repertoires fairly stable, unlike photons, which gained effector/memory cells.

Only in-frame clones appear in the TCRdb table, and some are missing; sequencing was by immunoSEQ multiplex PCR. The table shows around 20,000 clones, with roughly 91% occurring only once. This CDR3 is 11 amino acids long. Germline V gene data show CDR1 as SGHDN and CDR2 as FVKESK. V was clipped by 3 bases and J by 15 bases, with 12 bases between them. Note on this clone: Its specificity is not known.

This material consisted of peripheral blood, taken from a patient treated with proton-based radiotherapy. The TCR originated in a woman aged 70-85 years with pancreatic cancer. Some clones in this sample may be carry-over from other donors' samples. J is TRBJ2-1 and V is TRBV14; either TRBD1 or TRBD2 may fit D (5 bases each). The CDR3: CASSQGTVTFF. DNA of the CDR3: TGTGCCAGCAGCCAGGGGACGGTGACGTTCTTC.